The T cell receptor (beta chain) described here comes from a study of blood T cell repertoires in COVID-19. About the research overall: The United States, Italy and Spain were the sources of the acute and convalescent COVID-19 samples. PBMCs, B-cell-depleted T cells, or T cells provided the cDNA or gDNA that made up the material.

Germline-derived CDR1 and CDR2 are SGHNT and YYREEE (reference sequence). The CDR3 runs to 15 residues. The V segment lost 2 bases and the J segment 1 base; nucleotides outside the gene matches: 3. As originally analysed: Amplification with reference gene primers provided the estimates of nucleated cell counts. Libraries were prepared by immunoSEQ multiplex PCR; TCRdb keeps only in-frame clonotypes and omits some of them. V and J calls and clone size are copied from that table; D and trimming were computed from the DNA. The data show around 150,000 clones, over 75% seen once. This rearrangement joins TRBV5-4 to TRBJ1-1; 9 bases are a match to TRBD1. This clonotype was obtained from a human donor in a cohort sampled during active COVID-19. Sequencing was carried out using peripheral blood. The CDR3 loop is CASSFTQGANTEAFF. The CDR3 DNA sequence: TGTGCCAGCAGCTTTACACAGGGGGCGAACACTGAAGCTTTCTTT.